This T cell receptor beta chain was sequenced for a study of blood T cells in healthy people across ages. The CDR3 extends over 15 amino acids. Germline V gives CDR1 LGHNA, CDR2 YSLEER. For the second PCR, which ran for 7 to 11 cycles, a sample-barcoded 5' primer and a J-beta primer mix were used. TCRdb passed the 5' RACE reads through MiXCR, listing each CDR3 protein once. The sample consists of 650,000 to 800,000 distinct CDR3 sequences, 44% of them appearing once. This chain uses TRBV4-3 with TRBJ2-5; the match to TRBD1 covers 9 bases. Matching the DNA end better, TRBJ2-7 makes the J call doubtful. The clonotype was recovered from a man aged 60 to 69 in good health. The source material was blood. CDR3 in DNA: TGCGCCAGCAGCCAAGTAGACAGGGGGAGAGGCGAGCAGTACTTC. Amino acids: CASSQVDRGRGEQYF.